These 6 T cell receptor beta chains were all obtained from the same sample, sequenced in a study of T cells in Graves' hyperthyroidism and ophthalmopathy. From RNA transcripts, TCR beta CDR3 regions were amplified. First-round RT-PCR targeting the TCR CDR3 was performed with the HTBI primer set. TCRdb passed the multiplex PCR reads through MiXCR, listing each CDR3 protein once. The sample contains 700,000 to 950,000 distinct CDR3 sequences, roughly a third of which appear only once. The sample taken for sequencing was blood. The receptors here all came from a woman in her thirties or forties with Graves' hyperthyroidism.

This chain links TRBV20-1 with TRBJ2-3, with 8 bases matching TRBD2. Germline CDR1 is DFQATT and CDR2 is SNEGSKA (reference sequence). CDR3 length: 12 amino acids. The ends lost 3 bases at V and 9 bases at J; junction bases unmatched: 5. CDR3 in DNA: TGCAGTGCTAGTCGGGAGGGGAGCACGCAGTATTTT. It specifies CSASREGSTQYF.

The chain links TRBV5-1 to TRBJ2-5; TRBD2 aligns across 9 bases. The CDR3 contains 14 residues. The V gene end was trimmed by 3 bases and the J gene end by 4 bases; junction bases not matched to a gene: 4. Germline V gene sequence: CDR1 SGHRS, CDR2 YFSETQ. The CDR3 DNA is TGCGCCAGCAGCTCAGGACTAGCGCGAGAGACCCAGTACTTC. Translating it yields CASSSGLARETQYF. The variable domain in full, with the rest retrieved from reference TRBV5-1 and TRBJ2-5, is KAGVTQTPRYLIKTRGQQVTLSCSPISGHRSVSWYQQTPGQGLQFLFEYFSETQRNKGNFPGRFSGRQFSNSRSEMNVSTLELGDSALYLCASSSGLARETQYFGPGTRLLVL.

This clonotype was observed a handful of times. The chain couples TRBV5-8 to TRBJ1-2; D uncertain. Germline loops: CDR1 SGHTS, CDR2 YDEGEE. V lost 4 bases and J lost 4, with 14 bases in between. The CDR3 has 14 amino acids. DNA of the CDR3: TGTGCCAGCAGCGGGATGGACCCCCCCTATGGCTACACCTTC. Its translation is CASSGMDPPYGYTF.

The CDR3 loop reads CASNFDGNYEQYF. The CDR3 nucleotides read TGTGCCAGCAACTTCGACGGGAACTACGAGCAGTACTTC. This chain joins TRBV7-9 and TRBJ2-7; tentative D call: TRBD2 (5 bases). Trimming removed 7 bases from V and 3 bases from J, with 13 bases in between. Germline V gene data show CDR1 as SEHNR and CDR2 as FQNEAQ (reference sequence). The CDR3 has 13 residues.

Concerning this clonotype itself: The germline gene is not matched at one end of the junction; a read error may be the cause. The chain uses TRBV7-9 and TRBJ2-5; maybe TRBD2 (6 bases). CDR1 SEHNR and CDR2 FQNEAQ come from the germline V gene (reference sequence). The CDR3 loop spans 15 amino acids. The CDR3 coding sequence is TGCGCCAGCAGCCAAGACGGGGGACCCGGGGAGACCCAGTACTTC. Protein sequence: CASSQDGGPGETQYF.

This clonotype was seen many times. The chain combines TRBV10-3 with TRBJ2-5; D tentatively reads TRBD1 or TRBD2 (6 bases each). Trimming left V 6 bases short and J 1 base short, with 18 bases between. CDR1 ENHRY and CDR2 SYGVKD come from the germline V gene. This CDR3 spans 16 amino acids. CDR3 region: CAIRRAKEGGQETQYF. The CDR3 bases are TGTGCCATCAGGAGGGCCAAGGAGGGGGGCCAAGAGACCCAGTACTTC.